Detailed here is one TCR beta chain. The target of this receptor is not known. At one end, the junction sequence differs from germline, possibly due to a read error. These data belong to a study of CD4 and CD8 cells across lung adenocarcinoma regions listed by TCRdb under 2018. Regarding the complete study: To look at intratumor heterogeneity in the T cell receptor repertoire, the study compared tumor centers against tumor margins.

Donors were patients with localized lung adenocarcinoma, a subtype of non-small cell lung cancer. The samples were taken from the centers of localized lung adenocarcinomas. For TCR repertoire analysis, CD8+ T cells from tumor tissue were profiled separately from CD4+ T cells. The library relied on PCR. TCRdb names HiSeq X Ten as the instrument used. The raw public data were reprocessed by TCRdb itself: fastp quality trimming at Q25, MiXCR clonotype calling, in-frame beta chains only. Rows merge per CDR3 protein into single entries with the most common DNA and genes. The sample profile shows about 25,000 distinct CDR3 sequences; 53% of them were found once. Together, the top ten hold around 44% of the sample. The receptor's source is a male donor with lung adenocarcinoma. The CD4 and CD8 labels of this study may be unreliable. Sequencing used CD8+ T cells from the center of a lung tumor. The cell subset or site label corresponds to: tumor center region.

The DNA is TGTGCGTGCCGCGGCGCGGGGGAGGCTGGCACAGATACGCAGTATTTC. This gives the protein CACRGAGEAGTDTQYF. This receptor chain uses TRBV10-3 and TRBJ2-3, with 7 junctional bases fitting TRBD2. Reading from cysteine to phenylalanine, the CDR3 counts 16 amino acids. The retained sequence is limited to the CDR3, 48 bases, with the frame set at the first base. CDR1 ENHRY and CDR2 SYGVKD were looked up in the germline V gene.